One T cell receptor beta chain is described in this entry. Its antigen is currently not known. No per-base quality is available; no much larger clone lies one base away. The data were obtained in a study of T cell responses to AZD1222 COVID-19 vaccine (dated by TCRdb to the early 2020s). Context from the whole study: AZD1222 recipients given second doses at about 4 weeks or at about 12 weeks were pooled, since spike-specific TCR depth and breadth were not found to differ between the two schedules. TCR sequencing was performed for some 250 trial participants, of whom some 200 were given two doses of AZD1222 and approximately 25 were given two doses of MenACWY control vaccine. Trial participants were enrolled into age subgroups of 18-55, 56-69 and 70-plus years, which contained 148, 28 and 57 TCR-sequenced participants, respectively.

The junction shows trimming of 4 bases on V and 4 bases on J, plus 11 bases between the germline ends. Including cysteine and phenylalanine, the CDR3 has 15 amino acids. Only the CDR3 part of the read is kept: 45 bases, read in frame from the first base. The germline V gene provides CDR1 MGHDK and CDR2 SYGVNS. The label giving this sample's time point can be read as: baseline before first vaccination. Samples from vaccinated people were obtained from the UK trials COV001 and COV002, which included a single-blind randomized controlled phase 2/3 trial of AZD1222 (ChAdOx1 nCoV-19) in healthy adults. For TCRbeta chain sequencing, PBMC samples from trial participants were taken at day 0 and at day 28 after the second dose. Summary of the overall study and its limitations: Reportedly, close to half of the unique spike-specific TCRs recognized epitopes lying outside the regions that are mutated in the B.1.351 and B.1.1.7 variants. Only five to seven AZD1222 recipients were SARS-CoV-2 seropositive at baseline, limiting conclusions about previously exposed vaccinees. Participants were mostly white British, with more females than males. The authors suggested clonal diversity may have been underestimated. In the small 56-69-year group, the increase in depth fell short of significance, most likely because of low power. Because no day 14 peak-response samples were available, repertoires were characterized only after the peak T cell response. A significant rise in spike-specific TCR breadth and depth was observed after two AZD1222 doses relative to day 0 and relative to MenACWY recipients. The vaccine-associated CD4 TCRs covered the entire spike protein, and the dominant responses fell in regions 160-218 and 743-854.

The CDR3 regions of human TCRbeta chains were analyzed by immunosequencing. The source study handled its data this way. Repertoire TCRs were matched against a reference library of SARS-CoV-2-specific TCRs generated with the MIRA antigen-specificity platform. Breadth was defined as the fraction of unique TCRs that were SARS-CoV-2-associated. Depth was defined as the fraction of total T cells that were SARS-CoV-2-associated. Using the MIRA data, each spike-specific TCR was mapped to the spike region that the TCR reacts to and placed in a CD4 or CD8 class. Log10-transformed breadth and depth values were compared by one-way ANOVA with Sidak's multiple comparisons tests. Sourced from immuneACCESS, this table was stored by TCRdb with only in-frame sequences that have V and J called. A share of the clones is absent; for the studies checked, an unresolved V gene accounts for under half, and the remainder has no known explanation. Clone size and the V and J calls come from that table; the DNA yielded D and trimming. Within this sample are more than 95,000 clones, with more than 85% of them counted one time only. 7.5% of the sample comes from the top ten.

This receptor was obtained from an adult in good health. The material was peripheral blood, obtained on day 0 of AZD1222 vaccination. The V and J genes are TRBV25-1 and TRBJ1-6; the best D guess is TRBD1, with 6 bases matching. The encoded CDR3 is CASSADRRYNSPLHF. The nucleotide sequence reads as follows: TGTGCCAGCAGTGCCGACAGGAGGTATAATTCACCCCTCCACTTT.